The clone carrying this TCR beta chain was observed many times. This sample was included in a study of T cells in Graves' hyperthyroidism and ophthalmopathy. Germline loops: CDR1 SGHNT, CDR2 YENEEA. The CDR3 contains 14 residues. V lost 6 bases and J 3 bases, leaving 9 bases between the germline ends. Progressors' blood was drawn at hyperthyroidism diagnosis, before ophthalmopathy symptoms. A roughly 9.1 ml volume of fresh peripheral blood provided the PBMCs. Amplification yielded TCR beta CDR3 regions, with RNA transcripts as the source. Researchers ran a first-round RT-PCR on the TCR CDR3 using the HTBI primer set. TCRdb itself ran the multiplex PCR reads through MiXCR, one entry per CDR3 protein. Seen here are 250,000 to 300,000 distinct CDR3 sequences, 13% to 15% observed once, and the top ten hold 13%.

The clonotype comes from a woman aged 40 to 50 with Graves' hyperthyroidism that later progressed to Graves' ophthalmopathy. The chain combines TRBV11-3 with TRBJ2-6; TRBD2 might be the D (5 bases). Sequencing was carried out using blood. DNA for the CDR3: TGTGCCAGCAGTGAGGGTGGTGGGGCCAACGTCCTGACTTTC. It is translated as CASSEGGGANVLTF.